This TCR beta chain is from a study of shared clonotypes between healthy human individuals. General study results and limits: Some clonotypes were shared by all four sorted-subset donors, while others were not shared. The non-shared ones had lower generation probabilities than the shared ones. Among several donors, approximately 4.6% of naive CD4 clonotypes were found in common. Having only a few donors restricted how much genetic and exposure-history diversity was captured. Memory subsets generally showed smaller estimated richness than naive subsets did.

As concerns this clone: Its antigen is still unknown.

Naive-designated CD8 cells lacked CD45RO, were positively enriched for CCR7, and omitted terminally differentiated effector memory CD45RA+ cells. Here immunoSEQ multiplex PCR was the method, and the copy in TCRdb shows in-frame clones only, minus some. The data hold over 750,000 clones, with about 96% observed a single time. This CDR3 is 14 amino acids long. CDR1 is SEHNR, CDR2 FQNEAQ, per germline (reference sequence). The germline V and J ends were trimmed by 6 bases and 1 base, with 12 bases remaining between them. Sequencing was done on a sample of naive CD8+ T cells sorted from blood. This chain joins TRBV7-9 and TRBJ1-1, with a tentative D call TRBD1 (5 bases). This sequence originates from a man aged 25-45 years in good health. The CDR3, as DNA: TGTGCCAGCAGTCGTAATCAGGGGAACACTGAAGCTTTCTTT. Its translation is CASSRNQGNTEAFF.